This T cell receptor beta chain was sequenced for a study of cytomegalovirus exposure and HLA in healthy donors. The wider study: Genotyping showed roughly 81% of roughly 400 donors falling in the Caucasian-associated ancestry cluster.

Vbeta (60) and Jbeta (13) primers were used in the PCR. Assay used: immunoSEQ multiplex PCR; TCRdb lists only in-frame clones, some missing. This repertoire shows 90,000 to 120,000 clones, 74% found once; its top ten account for 2.6%. CDR1 is GTSNPN, CDR2 SVGIG, per germline (reference sequence). The CDR3 consists of 15 residues. V dropped 2 bases and J dropped 5; count of bases not matched to a gene: 9. This clonotype was obtained from a middle-aged man in good health and CMV-seropositive. Sequences were obtained from PBMCs. The V call is TRBV30, the J call TRBJ2-5, with 9 bases that match TRBD2. In nucleotides, the CDR3 is TGTGCCTGGAGTACAGGGAGCGGGAGGTTTGAGACCCAGTACTTC. Its translation is CAWSTGSGRFETQYF.